The clone carrying this T cell receptor (beta chain) was observed a handful of times. Its antigen is unknown. TCRdb processed the RT-PCR reads anew with MiXCR; each CDR3 protein has one entry. The sample includes 800,000 to 1,000,000 distinct CDR3 sequences, around 20% seen only once; the top ten take about 10%. The data originate from a study of response to subunit inactivated influenza vaccine. General observations from the study: Authors suggested each seasonal flu vaccination may recruit only limited numbers of new T cells.

The trim removed 7 bases at V and 2 bases at J, leaving 8 bases unmatched. Germline lookup yields CDR1 ENHRY and CDR2 SYGVKD. The CDR3 loop spans 15 amino acids. The chain joins TRBV10-3 to TRBJ2-5, with 9 positions matching TRBD1. The TCR was taken from a man over 45 who received an inactivated influenza vaccine. The sequences come from PBMCs from blood, collected roughly 5 days after vaccination. The CDR3 spells CAITGTGLAQETQYF. CDR3 bases: TGTGCCATCACCGGGACAGGGTTGGCACAAGAGACCCAGTACTTC.